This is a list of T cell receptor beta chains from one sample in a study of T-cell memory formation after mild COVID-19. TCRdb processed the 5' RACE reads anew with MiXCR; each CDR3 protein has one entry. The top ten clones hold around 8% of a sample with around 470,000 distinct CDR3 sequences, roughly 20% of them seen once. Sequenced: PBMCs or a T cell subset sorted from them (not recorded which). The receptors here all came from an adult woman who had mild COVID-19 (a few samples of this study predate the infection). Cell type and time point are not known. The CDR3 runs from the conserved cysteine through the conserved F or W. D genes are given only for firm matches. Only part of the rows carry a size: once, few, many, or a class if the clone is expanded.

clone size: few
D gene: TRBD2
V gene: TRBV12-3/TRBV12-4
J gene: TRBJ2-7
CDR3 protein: CASSLAVAAGEQYF
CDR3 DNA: TGTGCCAGCAGTTTAGCGGTTGCAGCGGGGGAGCAGTACTTC

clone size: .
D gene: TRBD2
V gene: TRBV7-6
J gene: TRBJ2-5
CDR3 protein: CASSLLAGGRMGSQETQYF
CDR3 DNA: TGTGCCAGCAGCTTACTAGCGGGAGGGAGGATGGGCTCACAAGAGACCCAGTACTTC

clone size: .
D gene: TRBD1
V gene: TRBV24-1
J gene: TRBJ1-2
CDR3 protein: CATSDHRQGTYYGYTF
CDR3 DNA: TGTGCCACCAGTGATCACAGACAGGGGACATACTATGGCTACACCTTC

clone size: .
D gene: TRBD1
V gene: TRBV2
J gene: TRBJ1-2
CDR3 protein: CASSEYSGQGSRGF
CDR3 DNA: TGTGCCAGCAGTGAATATTCGGGACAGGGCTCCCGGGGATTC

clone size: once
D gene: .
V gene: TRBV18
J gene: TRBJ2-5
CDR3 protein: CASSFTEQETQYF
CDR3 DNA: TGTGCCAGCTCATTTACAGAACAAGAGACCCAGTACTTC

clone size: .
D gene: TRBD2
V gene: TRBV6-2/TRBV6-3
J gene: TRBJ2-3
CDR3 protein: CASSFPSGGLPDTQYF
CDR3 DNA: TGTGCCAGCAGTTTCCCTAGCGGGGGCCTTCCAGATACGCAGTATTTT

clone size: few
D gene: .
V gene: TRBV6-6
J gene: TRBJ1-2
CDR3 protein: CASSSLSPAFGYTF
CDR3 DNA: TGTGCCAGCAGTTCTCTGTCCCCGGCCTTTGGCTACACCTTC

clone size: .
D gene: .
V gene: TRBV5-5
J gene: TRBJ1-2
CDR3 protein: CASSRAPGADYGYTF
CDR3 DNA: TGTGCCAGCAGCCGAGCGCCGGGGGCCGACTATGGCTACACCTTC

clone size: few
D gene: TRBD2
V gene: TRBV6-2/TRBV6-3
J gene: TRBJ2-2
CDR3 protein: CASRRASGRAIGELFF
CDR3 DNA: TGTGCCAGCAGAAGGGCCAGCGGGAGGGCCATCGGGGAGCTGTTTTTT

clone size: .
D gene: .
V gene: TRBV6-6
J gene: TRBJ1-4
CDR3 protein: CASSYVANEKLFF
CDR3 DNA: TGTGCCAGCAGTTACGTGGCAAATGAAAAACTGTTTTTT

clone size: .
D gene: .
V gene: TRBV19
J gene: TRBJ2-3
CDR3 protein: CASSLRQGLTDTQYF
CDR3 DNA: TGTGCCAGTAGTCTCCGCCAGGGCCTCACAGATACGCAGTATTTT

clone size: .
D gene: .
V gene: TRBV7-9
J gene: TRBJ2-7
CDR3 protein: CASSELLTYEQYF
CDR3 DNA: TGTGCCAGCAGCGAACTATTAACCTACGAGCAGTACTTC

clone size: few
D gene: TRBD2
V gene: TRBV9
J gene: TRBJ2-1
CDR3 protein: CASREAGAAYNEQFF
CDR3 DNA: TGTGCCAGCAGGGAAGCGGGAGCGGCGTACAATGAGCAGTTCTTC

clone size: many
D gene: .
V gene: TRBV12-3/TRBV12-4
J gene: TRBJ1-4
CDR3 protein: CASSVGELNEKLFF
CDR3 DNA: TGTGCCAGCAGTGTCGGGGAGCTAAATGAAAAACTGTTTTTT

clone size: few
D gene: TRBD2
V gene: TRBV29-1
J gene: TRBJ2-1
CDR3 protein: CSVPSGGEDEQFF
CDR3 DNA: TGCAGCGTTCCCAGCGGGGGGGAAGATGAGCAGTTCTTC

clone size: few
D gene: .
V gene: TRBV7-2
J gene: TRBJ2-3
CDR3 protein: CASSGQAQYF
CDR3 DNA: TGTGCCAGCAGCGGCCAAGCGCAGTATTTT

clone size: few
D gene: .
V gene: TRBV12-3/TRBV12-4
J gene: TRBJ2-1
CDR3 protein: CASSLRGAGSYNEQFF
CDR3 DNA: TGTGCCAGCAGTTTACGGGGGGCCGGCTCCTACAATGAGCAGTTCTTC

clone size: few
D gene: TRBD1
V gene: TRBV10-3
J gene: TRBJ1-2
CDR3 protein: CAITGTGGQDYGYTF
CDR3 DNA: TGTGCCATCACCGGAACAGGGGGTCAGGACTATGGCTACACCTTC

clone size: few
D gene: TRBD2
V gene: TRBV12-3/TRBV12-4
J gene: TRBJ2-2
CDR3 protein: CASSFTSGGDGELFF
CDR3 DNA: TGTGCCAGCAGTTTTACTAGCGGGGGTGACGGGGAGCTGTTTTTT

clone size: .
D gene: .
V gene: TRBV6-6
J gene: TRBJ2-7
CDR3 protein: CASSHRPADYEQYF
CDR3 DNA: TGTGCCAGCAGTCACAGGCCCGCAGATTACGAGCAGTACTTC

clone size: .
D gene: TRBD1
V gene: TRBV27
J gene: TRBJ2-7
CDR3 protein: CAGDRGHVYEQYF
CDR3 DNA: TGTGCCGGAGACAGGGGGCATGTCTACGAGCAGTACTTC

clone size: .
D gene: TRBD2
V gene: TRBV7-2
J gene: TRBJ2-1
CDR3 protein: CASSLPLAGGLSYNEQFF
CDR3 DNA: TGTGCCAGCAGCTTGCCCCTAGCGGGGGGGCTGTCCTACAATGAGCAGTTCTTC

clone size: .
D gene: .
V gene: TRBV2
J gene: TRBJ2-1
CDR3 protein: CASSHTRTESYNEQFF
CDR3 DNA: TGTGCCAGCAGTCATACTCGGACAGAATCCTACAATGAGCAGTTCTTC

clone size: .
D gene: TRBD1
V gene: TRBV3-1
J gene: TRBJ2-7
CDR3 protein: CASSHGTGEGNEQYF
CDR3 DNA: TGTGCCAGCAGCCACGGGACAGGGGAAGGAAACGAGCAGTACTTC

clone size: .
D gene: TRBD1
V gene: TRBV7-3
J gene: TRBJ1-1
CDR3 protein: CASSPSGTAGTEAFF
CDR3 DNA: TGTGCCAGCAGCCCCTCCGGGACAGCGGGGACTGAAGCTTTCTTT

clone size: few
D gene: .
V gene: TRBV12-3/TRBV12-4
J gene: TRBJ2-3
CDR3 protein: CASTPEGNLIDTQYF
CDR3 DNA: TGTGCCAGCACCCCCGAGGGGAACCTCATAGATACGCAGTATTTT

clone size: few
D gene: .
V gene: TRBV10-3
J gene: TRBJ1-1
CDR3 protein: CAISELTGRTEAFF
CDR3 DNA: TGTGCCATCAGTGAACTGACGGGACGGACTGAAGCTTTCTTT

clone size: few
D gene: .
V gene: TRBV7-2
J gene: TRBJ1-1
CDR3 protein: CASSPMRRGATEAFF
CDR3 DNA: TGTGCCAGCAGCCCGATGCGGCGTGGGGCCACTGAAGCTTTCTTT

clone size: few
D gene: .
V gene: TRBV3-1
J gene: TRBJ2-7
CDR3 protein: CASSQAGTPTEQYF
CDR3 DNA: TGTGCCAGCAGCCAAGCCGGGACCCCCACTGAGCAGTACTTC

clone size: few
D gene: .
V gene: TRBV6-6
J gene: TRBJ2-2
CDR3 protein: CASSYGTGTPNTGELFF
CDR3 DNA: TGTGCCAGCAGTTACGGGACGGGGACACCCAACACCGGGGAGCTGTTTTTT

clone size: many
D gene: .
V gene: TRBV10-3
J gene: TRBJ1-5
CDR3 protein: CAISESNQPQHF
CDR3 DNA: TGTGCCATCAGTGAAAGCAATCAGCCCCAGCATTTT

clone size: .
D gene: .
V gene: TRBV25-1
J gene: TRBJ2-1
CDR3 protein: CASSESGVSSAYNEQFF
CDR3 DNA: TGTGCCAGCAGTGAATCAGGGGTCTCCTCGGCCTACAATGAGCAGTTCTTC

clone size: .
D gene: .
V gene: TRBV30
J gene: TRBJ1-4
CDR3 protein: CAWTPLPGEKLFF
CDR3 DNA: TGTGCCTGGACACCGCTCCCTGGGGAAAAACTGTTTTTT

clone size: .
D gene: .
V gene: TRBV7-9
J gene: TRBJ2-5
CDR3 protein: CASSLAEDNQETQYF
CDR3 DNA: TGTGCCAGCAGCTTAGCGGAAGACAACCAAGAGACCCAGTACTTC

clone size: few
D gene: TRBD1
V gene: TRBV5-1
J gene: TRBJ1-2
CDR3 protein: CASSAPGTGNYGYTF
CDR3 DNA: TGCGCCAGCAGCGCCCCCGGGACAGGGAACTATGGCTACACCTTC

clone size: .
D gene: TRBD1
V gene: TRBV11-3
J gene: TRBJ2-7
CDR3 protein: CASSSTDRAQYEQYF
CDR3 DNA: TGTGCCAGCAGCTCTACAGACAGGGCTCAGTACGAGCAGTACTTC

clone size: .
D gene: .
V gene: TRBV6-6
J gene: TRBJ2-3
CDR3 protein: CASSYGTFVGTDTQYF
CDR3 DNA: TGTGCCAGCAGTTACGGAACCTTCGTGGGGACAGATACGCAGTATTTT

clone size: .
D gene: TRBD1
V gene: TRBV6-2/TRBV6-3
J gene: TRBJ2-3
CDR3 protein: CASSYPTGGLSTDTQYF
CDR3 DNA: TGTGCCAGCAGTTACCCTACAGGGGGACTGAGCACAGATACGCAGTATTTT

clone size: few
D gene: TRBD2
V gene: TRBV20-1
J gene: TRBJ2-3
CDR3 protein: CSAQRGLASDTQYF
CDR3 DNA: TGCAGTGCCCAACGGGGACTAGCGTCAGATACGCAGTATTTT

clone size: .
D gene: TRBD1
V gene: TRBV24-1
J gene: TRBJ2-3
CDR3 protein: CATSDYRGLTDTQYF
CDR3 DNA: TGTGCCACCAGTGATTACAGGGGTTTGACAGATACGCAGTATTTT

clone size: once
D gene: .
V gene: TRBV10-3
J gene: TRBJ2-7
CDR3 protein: CATGTFSYEQYF
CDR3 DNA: TGTGCCACCGGGACGTTCTCCTACGAGCAGTACTTC

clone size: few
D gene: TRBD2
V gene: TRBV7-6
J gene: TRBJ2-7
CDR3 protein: CASSLVGTSGSYEQYF
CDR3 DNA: TGTGCCAGCAGCTTGGTAGGGACTAGCGGATCCTACGAGCAGTACTTC

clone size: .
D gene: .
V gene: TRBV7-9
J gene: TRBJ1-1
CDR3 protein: CASNGPNTEAFF
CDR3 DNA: TGTGCCAGCAATGGACCGAACACTGAAGCTTTCTTT

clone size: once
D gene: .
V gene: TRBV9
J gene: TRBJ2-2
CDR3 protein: CASSIGGVPNTGELFF
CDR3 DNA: TGTGCCAGCAGCATCGGTGGGGTTCCTAACACCGGGGAGCTGTTTTTT

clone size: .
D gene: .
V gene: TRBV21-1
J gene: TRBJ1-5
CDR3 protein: CASSNRLRGGGNQPQHF
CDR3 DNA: TGTGCCAGCAGCAACCGCCTAAGGGGCGGAGGGAATCAGCCCCAGCATTTT

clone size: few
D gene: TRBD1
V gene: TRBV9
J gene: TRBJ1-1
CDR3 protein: CASSVGQRGTEAFF
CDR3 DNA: TGTGCCAGCAGCGTGGGACAGAGGGGCACTGAAGCTTTCTTT

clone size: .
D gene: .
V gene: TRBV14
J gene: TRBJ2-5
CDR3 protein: CAGSQGIFQETQYF
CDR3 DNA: TGTGCCGGCAGCCAAGGGATTTTCCAAGAGACCCAGTACTTC

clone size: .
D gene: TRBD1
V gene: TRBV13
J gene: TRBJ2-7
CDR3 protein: CASSLGSQGATYEQYF
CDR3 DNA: TGTGCCAGCAGCTTAGGCTCACAGGGGGCAACCTACGAGCAGTACTTC

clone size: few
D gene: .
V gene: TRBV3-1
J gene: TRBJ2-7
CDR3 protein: CASSQSRQYYEQYF
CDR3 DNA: TGTGCCAGCAGCCAAAGCAGGCAATACTACGAGCAGTACTTC

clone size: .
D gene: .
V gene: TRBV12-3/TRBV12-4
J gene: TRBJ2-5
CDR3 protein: CACGRETQYF
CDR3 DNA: TGTGCGTGTGGGCGGGAGACCCAGTACTTC

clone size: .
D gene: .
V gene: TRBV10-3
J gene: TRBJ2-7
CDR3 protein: CAISDGTRNYEQYF
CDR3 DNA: TGTGCCATCAGTGACGGGACACGGAACTACGAGCAGTACTTC